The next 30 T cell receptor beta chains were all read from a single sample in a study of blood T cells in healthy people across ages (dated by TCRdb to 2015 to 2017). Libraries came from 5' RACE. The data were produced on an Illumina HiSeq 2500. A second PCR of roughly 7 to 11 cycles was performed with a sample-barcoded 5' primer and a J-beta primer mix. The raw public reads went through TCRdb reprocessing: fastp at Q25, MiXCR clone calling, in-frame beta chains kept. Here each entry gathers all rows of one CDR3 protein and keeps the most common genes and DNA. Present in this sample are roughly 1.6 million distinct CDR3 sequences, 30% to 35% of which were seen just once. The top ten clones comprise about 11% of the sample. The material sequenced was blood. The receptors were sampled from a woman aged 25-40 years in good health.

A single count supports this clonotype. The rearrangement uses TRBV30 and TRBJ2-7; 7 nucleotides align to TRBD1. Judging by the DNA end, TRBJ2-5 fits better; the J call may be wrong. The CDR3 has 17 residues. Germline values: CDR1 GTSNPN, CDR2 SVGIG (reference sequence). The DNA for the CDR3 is TGTGCCTGGAGTGCCCCCTTAAGGGGGCAAGATATGGAGACCCAGTACTTC. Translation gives CAWSAPLRGQDMETQYF.

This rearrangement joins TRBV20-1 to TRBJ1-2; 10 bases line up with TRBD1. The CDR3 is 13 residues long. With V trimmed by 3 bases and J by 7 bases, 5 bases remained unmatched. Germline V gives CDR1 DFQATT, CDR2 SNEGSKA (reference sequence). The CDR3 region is CSASGTGDGGYTF. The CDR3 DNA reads TGCAGTGCTAGCGGGACAGGGGACGGTGGCTACACCTTC.

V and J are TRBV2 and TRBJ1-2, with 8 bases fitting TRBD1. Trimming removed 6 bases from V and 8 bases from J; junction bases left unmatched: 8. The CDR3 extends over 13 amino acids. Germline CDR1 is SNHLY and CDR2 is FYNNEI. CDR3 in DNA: TGTGCCAGCAGCCGGGACAGGCGAGAAGGCTACACCTTC. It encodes CASSRDRREGYTF.

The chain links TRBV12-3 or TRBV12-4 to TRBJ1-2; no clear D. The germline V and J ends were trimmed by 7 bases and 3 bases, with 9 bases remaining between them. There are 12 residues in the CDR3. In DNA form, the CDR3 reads TGTGCCAGCAAATCCACAGACTATGGCTACACCTTC. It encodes CASKSTDYGYTF.

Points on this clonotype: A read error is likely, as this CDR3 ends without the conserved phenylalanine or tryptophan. This CDR3 is CSMFEASGNTDTQYV. In DNA, the CDR3 is TGCAGCATGTTTGAGGCGAGCGGGAACACAGATACGCAGTATGTT. The chain uses TRBV20-1 and TRBJ2-3; 7 bases fit TRBD2. CDR3 length equals 15 residues. Per the germline V gene, CDR1 is DFQATT and CDR2 is SNEGSKA (reference sequence).

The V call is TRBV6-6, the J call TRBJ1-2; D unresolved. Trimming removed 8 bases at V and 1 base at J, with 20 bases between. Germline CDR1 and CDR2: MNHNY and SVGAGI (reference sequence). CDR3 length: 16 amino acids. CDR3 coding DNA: TGTGCCAGCGCCGACTTTCCGGACGGACTTAACTATGGCTACACCTTC. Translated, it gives CASADFPDGLNYGYTF.

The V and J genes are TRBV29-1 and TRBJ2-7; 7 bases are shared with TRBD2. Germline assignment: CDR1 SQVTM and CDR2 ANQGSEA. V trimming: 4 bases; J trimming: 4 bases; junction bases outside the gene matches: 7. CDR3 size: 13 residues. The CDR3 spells CSVGGRGLYEQYF. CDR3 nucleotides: TGCAGCGTTGGGGGGAGGGGCCTTTACGAGCAGTACTTC.

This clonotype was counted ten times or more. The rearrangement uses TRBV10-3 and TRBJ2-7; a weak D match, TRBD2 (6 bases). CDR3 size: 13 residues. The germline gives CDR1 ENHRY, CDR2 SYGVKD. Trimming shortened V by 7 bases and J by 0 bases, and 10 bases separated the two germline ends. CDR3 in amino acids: CAIMDYNSYEQYF. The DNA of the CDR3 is TGTGCCATCATGGACTATAACTCCTACGAGCAGTACTTC.

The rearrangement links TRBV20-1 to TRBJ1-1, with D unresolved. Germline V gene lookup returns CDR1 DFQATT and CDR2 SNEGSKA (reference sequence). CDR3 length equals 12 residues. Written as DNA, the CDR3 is TGCAGGGCGGTAGGAGGCTCTACGGAAGCTTTCTTT. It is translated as CRAVGGSTEAFF.

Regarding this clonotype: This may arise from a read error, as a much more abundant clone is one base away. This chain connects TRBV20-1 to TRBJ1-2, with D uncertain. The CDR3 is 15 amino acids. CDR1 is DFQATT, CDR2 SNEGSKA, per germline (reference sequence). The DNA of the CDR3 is TGCAGTGCCCACACCGCCTACGCGGGATCAGATGGCCACACCTTC. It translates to CSAHTAYAGSDGHTF.

This CDR3 reads CSARLDREANYGYTF. The DNA for the CDR3 is TGCAGTGCTAGATTAGACAGGGAAGCTAACTATGGCTACACCTTC. The rearrangement joins TRBV20-1 to TRBJ1-2, with 7 bases aligning to TRBD1. Germline loops: CDR1 DFQATT, CDR2 SNEGSKA (reference sequence). The V gene end was trimmed by 2 bases and the J gene end by 0 bases; junction bases not matched to a gene: 6. The CDR3 contains 15 residues.

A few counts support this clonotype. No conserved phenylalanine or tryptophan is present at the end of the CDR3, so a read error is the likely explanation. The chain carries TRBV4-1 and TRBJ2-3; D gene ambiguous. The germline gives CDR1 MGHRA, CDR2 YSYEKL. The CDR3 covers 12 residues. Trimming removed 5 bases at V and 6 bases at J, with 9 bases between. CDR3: CASSTIGDTQYL. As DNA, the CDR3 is TGCGCCAGCAGCACCATAGGGGATACGCAGTATTTG.

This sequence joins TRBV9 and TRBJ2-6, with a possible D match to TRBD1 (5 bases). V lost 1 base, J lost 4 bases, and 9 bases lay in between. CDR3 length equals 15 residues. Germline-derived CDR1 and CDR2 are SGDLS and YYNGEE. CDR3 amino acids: CASSVLGQGANVLTF. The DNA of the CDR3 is TGTGCCAGCAGCGTATTGGGGCAGGGGGCCAACGTCCTGACTTTC.

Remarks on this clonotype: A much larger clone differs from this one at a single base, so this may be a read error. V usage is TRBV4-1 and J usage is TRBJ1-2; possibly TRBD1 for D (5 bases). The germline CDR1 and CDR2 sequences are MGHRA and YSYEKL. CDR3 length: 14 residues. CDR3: CASSQDFGDYGHTF. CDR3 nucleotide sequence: TGCGCCAGCAGCCAAGATTTCGGGGACTATGGCCACACCTTC.

The CDR3 sequence: CASSQFGGADGEQFF. As DNA, the CDR3 is TGTGCCAGCTCACAATTCGGGGGAGCAGATGGGGAGCAGTTCTTC. The V call is TRBV18, the J call TRBJ2-1, with D perhaps TRBD2 (6 bases). Germline V gives CDR1 KGHSH, CDR2 LQKENI. This CDR3 is built from 15 residues. Trimming pared 4 bases from V and 10 bases from J, leaving 20 bases between.

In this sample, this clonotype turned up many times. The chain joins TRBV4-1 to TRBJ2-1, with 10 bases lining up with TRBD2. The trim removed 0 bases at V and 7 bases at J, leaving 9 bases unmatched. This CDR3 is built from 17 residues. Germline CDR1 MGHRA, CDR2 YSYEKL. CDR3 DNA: TGCGCCAGCAGCCAAGAACCCCAGCGGGGGGGCCGTAATGAGCAGTTCTTC. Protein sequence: CASSQEPQRGGRNEQFF.

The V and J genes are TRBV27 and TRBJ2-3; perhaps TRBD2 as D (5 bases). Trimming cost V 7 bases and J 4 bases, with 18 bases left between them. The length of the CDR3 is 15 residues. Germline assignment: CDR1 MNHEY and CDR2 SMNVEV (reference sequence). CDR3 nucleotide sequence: TGTGCCAGCACCCCCCGAGGGAGCGTGGCAGATACGCAGTATTTT. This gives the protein CASTPRGSVADTQYF.

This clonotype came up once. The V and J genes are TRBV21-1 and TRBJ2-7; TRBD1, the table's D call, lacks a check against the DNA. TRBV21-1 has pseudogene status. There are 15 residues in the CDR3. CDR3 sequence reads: CASSKRIGGSYEQYF. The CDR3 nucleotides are TGTGCCAGCAGCAAAAGGATAGGGGGAAGCTACGAGCAGTACTTC.

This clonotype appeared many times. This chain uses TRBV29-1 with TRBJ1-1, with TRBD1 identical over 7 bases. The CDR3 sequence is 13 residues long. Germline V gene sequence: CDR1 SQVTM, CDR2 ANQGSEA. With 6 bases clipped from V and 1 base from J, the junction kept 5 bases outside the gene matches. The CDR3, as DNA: TGCAGCGTCTTGACAGGGTGGAACACTGAAGCTTTCTTT. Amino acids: CSVLTGWNTEAFF.

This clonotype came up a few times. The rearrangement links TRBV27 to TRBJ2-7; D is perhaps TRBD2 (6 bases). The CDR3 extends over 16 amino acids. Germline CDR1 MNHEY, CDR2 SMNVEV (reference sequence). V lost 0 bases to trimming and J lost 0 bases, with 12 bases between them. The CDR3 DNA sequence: TGTGCCAGCAGTTTATCGGCGGGAACCATCTCCTACGAGCAGTACTTC. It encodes CASSLSAGTISYEQYF.

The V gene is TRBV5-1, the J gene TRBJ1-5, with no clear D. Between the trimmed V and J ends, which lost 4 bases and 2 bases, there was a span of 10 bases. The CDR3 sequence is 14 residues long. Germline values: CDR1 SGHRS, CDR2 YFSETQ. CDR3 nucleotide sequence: TGCGCCAGCAGCATGGTCCCTGGCAATCAGCCCCAGCATTTT. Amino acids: CASSMVPGNQPQHF.

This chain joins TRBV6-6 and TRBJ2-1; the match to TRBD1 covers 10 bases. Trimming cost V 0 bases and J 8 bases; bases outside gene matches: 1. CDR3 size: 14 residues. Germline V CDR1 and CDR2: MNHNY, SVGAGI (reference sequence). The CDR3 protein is CASSYSGQGYEQFF. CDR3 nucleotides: TGTGCCAGCAGTTACTCGGGACAGGGGTATGAGCAGTTCTTC.

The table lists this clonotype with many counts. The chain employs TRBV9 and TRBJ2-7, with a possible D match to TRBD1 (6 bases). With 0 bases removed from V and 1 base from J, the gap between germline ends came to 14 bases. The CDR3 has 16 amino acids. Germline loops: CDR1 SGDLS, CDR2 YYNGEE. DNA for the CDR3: TGTGCCAGCAGCGTAGGGATGGGGGCTGGGTCCTACGAGCAGTACTTC. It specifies CASSVGMGAGSYEQYF.

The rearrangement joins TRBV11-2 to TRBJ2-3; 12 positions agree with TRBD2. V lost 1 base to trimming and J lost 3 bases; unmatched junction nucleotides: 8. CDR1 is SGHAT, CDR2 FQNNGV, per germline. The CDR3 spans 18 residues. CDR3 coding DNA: TGTGCCAGCAGCTTAGCCTTATCTAGCGGGGGGGCAACAGATACGCAGTATTTT. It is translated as CASSLALSSGGATDTQYF.

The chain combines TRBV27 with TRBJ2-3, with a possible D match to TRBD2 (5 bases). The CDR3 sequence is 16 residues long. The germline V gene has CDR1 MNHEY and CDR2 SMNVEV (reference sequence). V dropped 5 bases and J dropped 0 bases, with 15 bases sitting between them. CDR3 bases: TGTGCCAGCAGTCCCCATGGAGGACCTAGCACAGATACGCAGTATTTT. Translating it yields CASSPHGGPSTDTQYF.

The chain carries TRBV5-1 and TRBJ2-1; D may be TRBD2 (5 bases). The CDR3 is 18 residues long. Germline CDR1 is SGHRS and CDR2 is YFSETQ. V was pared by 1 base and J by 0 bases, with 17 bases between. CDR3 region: CASSLRPLSVSSYNEQFF. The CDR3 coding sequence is TGCGCCAGCAGCTTGCGACCCCTTAGCGTGAGCTCCTACAATGAGCAGTTCTTC.

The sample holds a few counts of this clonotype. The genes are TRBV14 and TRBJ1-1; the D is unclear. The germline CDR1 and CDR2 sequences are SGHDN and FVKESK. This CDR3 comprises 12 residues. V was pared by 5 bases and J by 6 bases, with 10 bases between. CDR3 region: CASSGGSPEAFF. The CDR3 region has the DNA TGTGCCAGCAGCGGAGGGAGCCCTGAAGCTTTCTTT. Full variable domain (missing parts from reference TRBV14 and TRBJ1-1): EAGVTQFPSHSVIEKGQTVTLRCDPISGHDNLYWYRRVMGKEIKFLLHFVKESKQDESGMPNNRFLAERTGGTYSTLKVQPAELEDSGVYFCASSGGSPEAFFGQGTRLTVV.

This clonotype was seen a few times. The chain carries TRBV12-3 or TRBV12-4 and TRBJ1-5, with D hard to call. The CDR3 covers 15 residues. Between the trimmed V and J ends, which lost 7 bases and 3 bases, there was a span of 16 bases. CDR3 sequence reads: CASTPAGNINQPQHF. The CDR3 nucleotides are TGTGCCAGCACCCCGGCGGGGAATATCAATCAGCCCCAGCATTTT.

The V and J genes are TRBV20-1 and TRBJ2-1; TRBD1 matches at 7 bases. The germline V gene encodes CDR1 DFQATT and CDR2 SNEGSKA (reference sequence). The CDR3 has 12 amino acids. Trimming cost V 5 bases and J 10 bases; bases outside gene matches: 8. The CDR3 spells CSAVTGLWEQFF. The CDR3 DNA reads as TGCAGTGCTGTGACAGGGTTGTGGGAGCAGTTCTTC.

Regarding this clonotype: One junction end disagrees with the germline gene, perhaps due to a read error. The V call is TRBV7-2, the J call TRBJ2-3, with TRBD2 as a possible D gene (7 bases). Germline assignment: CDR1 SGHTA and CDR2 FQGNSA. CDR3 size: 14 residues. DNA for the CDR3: TGTGCCAGCAGCTTAGCGGGGGGGCCGGATACGCTGTATTTT. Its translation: CASSLAGGPDTLYF.